The rows below give T cell receptor beta chains drawn from one sample of a study of T cells in Graves' hyperthyroidism and ophthalmopathy. TCRdb re-derived calls from the multiplex PCR reads in MiXCR, one entry per CDR3 protein. The table shows 550,000 to 650,000 distinct CDR3 sequences, with roughly 15% occurring only once. Source material: blood. The source is a woman in her 40s with Graves' hyperthyroidism. CDR3s include the opening cysteine and the closing phenylalanine or tryptophan. The D gene is left open where the match is weak. Size values are once, few and many counts, or a class for expanded clones, and some rows have none.

CDR3,DNA,V,J,size,D
CASSLRPPSTDTQYF,TGTGCCAGCAGCTTGCGTCCACCTAGCACAGATACGCAGTATTTT,TRBV5-6,TRBJ2-3,-,-
CASTTWAGGANVLTF,TGTGCCAGCACCACCTGGGCAGGTGGGGCCAACGTCCTGACTTTC,TRBV28,TRBJ2-6,many,-
CAGCMGGLANEQFF,TGTGCCGGCTGTATGGGGGGACTAGCAAATGAGCAGTTCTTC,TRBV27,TRBJ2-1,-,TRBD2
CASSPGASGTSTDTQYF,TGCGCCAGCAGCCCCGGGGCTAGCGGGACTAGCACAGATACGCAGTATTTT,TRBV5-1,TRBJ2-3,many,TRBD2
CASSYTGKLAGTYEQYF,TGTGCCAGCAGCTACACAGGGAAACTAGCGGGAACCTACGAGCAGTACTTC,TRBV7-6,TRBJ2-7,many,TRBD2
CASSSTMGSSYNEQFF,TGTGCCAGCAGCTCGACTATGGGGAGTTCCTACAATGAGCAGTTCTTC,TRBV7-8,TRBJ2-1,many,-
CSATTTFRDNEQYF,TGCAGTGCTACCACCACCTTCAGGGATAACGAGCAGTACTTC,TRBV20-1,TRBJ2-7,few,-
CASSSLGLYGYTF,TGTGCCAGCAGCTCACTGGGACTCTATGGCTACACCTTC,TRBV11-2,TRBJ1-2,many,-
CASSFSPKGYDTQYF,TGTGCCAGCAGTTTTTCGCCGAAGGGGTATGATACGCAGTATTTT,TRBV28,TRBJ2-3,many,-
CASSQEIALASTDTQYF,TGTGCCAGCAGCCAAGAGATTGCACTAGCTAGCACAGATACGCAGTATTTT,TRBV4-2,TRBJ2-3,-,-
CASSLYRGTGYEQYF,TGTGCCAGCAGTTTGTACAGGGGTACAGGCTACGAGCAGTACTTC,TRBV6-1,TRBJ2-7,many,TRBD1
CASSRRQGNNSPLHF,TGTGCCAGCAGCCGTCGACAGGGGAACAATTCACCCCTCCACTTT,TRBV3-1,TRBJ1-6,many,TRBD1
CASKPGAGVSYEQYF,TGTGCCAGCAAACCCGGGGCAGGGGTCTCCTACGAGCAGTACTTC,TRBV12-3/TRBV12-4,TRBJ2-7,many,-
CASSLSTPTGPYEQYF,TGTGCCAGCAGTTTATCGACCCCCACAGGGCCCTACGAGCAGTACTTC,TRBV27,TRBJ2-7,many,-
CASSDGGRGTGELFF,TGCGCCAGCAGTGATGGGGGCAGGGGAACCGGGGAGCTGTTTTTT,TRBV10-1,TRBJ2-2,few,-
CSARTNTQYF,TGCAGTGCTAGGACAAATACGCAGTATTTT,TRBV20-1,TRBJ2-3,few,-
CASGSSDQETQYF,TGTGCCAGTGGGAGCAGCGACCAAGAGACCCAGTACTTC,TRBV19,TRBJ2-5,few,-
CTSSETGGGTEAFF,TGTACCAGCAGTGAAACAGGGGGAGGGACTGAAGCTTTCTTT,TRBV6-1,TRBJ1-1,-,TRBD1
CAISDGTSGNTGELFF,TGTGCCATCAGCGACGGGACTAGCGGGAACACCGGGGAGCTGTTTTTT,TRBV10-3,TRBJ2-2,few,TRBD2
CSVRANWVFRNQPQHF,TGCAGCGTTAGGGCTAATTGGGTCTTTCGAAATCAGCCCCAGCATTTT,TRBV29-1,TRBJ1-5,-,-